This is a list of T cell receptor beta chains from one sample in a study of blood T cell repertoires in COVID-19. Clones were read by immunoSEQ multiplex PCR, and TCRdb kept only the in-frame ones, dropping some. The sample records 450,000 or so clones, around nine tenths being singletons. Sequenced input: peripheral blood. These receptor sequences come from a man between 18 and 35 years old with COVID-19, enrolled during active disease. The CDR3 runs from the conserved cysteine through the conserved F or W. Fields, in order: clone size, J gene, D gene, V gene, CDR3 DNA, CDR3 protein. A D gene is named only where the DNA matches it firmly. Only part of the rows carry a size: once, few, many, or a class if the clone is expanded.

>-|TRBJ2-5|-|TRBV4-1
TGCGCCAGCAGCCGGGCTGTTGGAGAGACCCAGTACTTC
CASSRAVGETQYF
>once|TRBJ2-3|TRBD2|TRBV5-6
TGTGCCAGCAGCTGGGGGACCGGGACTAGCGCAGATACGCAGTATTTT
CASSWGTGTSADTQYF
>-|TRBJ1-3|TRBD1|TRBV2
TGTGCCAGCAGTGAGACAGGGGGCATTTCTGGAAACACCATATATTTT
CASSETGGISGNTIYF
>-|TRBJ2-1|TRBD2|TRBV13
TGTGCCAGCGAGACTAGCGGCCGTTTACCCTCCTACAATGAGCAGTTCTTC
CASETSGRLPSYNEQFF
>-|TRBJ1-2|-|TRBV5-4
TGTGCCAGCAGCCCCCGCGGGGCACGATGGGGCTACACCTTC
CASSPRGARWGYTF
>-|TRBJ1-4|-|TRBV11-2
TGTGCCAGCAGCCTCGACAGACAAGCAACTAATGAAAAACTGTTTTTT
CASSLDRQATNEKLFF
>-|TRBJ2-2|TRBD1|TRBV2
TGTGCCAGCAGTAGGACAGGGGGCAACACCGGGGAGCTGTTTTTT
CASSRTGGNTGELFF
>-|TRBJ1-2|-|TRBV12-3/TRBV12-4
TGTGCCAGCAGGGACAGAGACTATGGCTACACCTTC
CASRDRDYGYTF
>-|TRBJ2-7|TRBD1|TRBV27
TGTGCCAGCAGTTCGCAGGGGGACCTCGAGCAGTACTTC
CASSSQGDLEQYF
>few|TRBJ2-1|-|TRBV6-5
TGTGCCAGCAGTCGGGGGAACACCTACAATGAGCAGTTCTTC
CASSRGNTYNEQFF
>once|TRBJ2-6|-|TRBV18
TGTGCCAGCTCACCCACCAGAACAGGCCTCTCTGGGGCCAACGTCCTGACTTTC
CASSPTRTGLSGANVLTF
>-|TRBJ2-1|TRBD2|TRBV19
TGTGCCAGTAAAGTGGCTAGCGGGAACAATGAGCAGTTCTTC
CASKVASGNNEQFF
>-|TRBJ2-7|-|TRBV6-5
TGTGCCAGCAGCCATACTAGCAGGCCCTACGAGCAGTACTTC
CASSHTSRPYEQYF
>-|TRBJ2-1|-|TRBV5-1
TGCGCCAGCAGCCCGGGACTGTCCCTCTTCTCCTACAATGAGCAGTTCTTC
CASSPGLSLFSYNEQFF
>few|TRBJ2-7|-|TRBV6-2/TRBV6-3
TGTGCCAGCAGTAATGGGGCGCGCAACGAGCAGTACTTC
CASSNGARNEQYF
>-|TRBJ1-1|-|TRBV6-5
TGTGCCAGCAGTTACGGCGGGAGTAGAAGGACTGAAGCTTTCTTT
CASSYGGSRRTEAFF
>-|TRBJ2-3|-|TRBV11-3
TGTGCCAGCAGCCTCCGGGACTCGAAAGATACGCAGTATTTT
CASSLRDSKDTQYF
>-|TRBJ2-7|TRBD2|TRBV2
TGTGCCAGCACTAGCGGCCGACCCTACGAGCAGTACTTC
CASTSGRPYEQYF
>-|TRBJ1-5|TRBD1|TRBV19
TGTGCCACCAGCCCCAGAGTAGGGACAGGGTTGCAGCCCCAGCATTTT
CATSPRVGTGLQPQHF
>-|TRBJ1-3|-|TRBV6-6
TGTGCCAGCAGACAGGGTGAGGCAAACACCATATATTTT
CASRQGEANTIYF
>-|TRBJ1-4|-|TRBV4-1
TGCGCCAGCAGCCAAAGCCCCGGAGATAGGAATGAAAAACTGTTTTTT
CASSQSPGDRNEKLFF
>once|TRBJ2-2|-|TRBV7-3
TGTGCCAGCAGCTTAAGCGGAATGAACACCGGGGAGCTGTTTTTT
CASSLSGMNTGELFF
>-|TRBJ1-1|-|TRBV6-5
TGTGCCAGCAGTTATAGCGGACACACTGAAGCTTTCTTT
CASSYSGHTEAFF
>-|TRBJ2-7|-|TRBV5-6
TGTGCCAGCAGCTTCCGGGACTTATCCTACGAGCAGTACTTC
CASSFRDLSYEQYF
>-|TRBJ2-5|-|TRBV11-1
TGTGCCAGCAGCCGGCCCTGGAGCACGGAGACCCAGTACTTC
CASSRPWSTETQYF
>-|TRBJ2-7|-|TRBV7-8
TGTGCCAGCAGCTTAACCGCGACAGGCCTTTACGAGCAGTACTTC
CASSLTATGLYEQYF
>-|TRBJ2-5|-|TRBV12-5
TGTGCTAGTGGTCTCCCTAGGGGAGAGACCCAGTACTTC
CASGLPRGETQYF
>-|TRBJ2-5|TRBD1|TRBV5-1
TGCGCCAGCAGCTTCCAGGGGGCTCATCAAGAGACCCAGTACTTC
CASSFQGAHQETQYF
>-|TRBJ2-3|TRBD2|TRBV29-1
TGCAGCACTGGGGGGGGATTTGGAGATACGCAGTATTTT
CSTGGGFGDTQYF